What follows are 27 T cell receptor beta chains derived from one specimen sequenced in a study of T cell responses to AZD1222 COVID-19 vaccine. The protocol was immunoSEQ multiplex PCR, while the TCRdb copy is restricted to in-frame clones and leaves out a portion. The table has 60,000 to 90,000 clones, around 86% seen once. The sequences come from peripheral blood, collected 28 days after the second AZD1222 dose. Receptor source: an adult who received the AZD1222 COVID-19 vaccine.

J is TRBJ1-2 and V is TRBV28, with a possible D match to TRBD1 (5 bases). The germline V gene encodes CDR1 MDHEN and CDR2 SYDVKM. V was shortened by 6 bases and J by 5 bases, with 16 bases between the two germline ends. The CDR3 is 14 residues long. The CDR3 region is CASSAAGGAYGYTF. The CDR3 DNA sequence: TGTGCCAGCAGCGCGGCCGGGGGAGCATATGGCTACACCTTC.

The chain joins TRBV12-2 to TRBJ1-5; the table's D call, TRBD1, was not checked against the DNA. TRBV12-2 is a documented pseudogene. The CDR3 covers 16 residues. This CDR3 reads CASRLICRYGNQPQHF. The CDR3 DNA sequence: TGTGCAAGTCGCTTAATTTGCAGGTACGGCAATCAGCCCCAGCATTTT.

This chain links TRBV6-5 with TRBJ1-1; D remains unclear. CDR3 length: 14 amino acids. V was trimmed by 3 bases and J by 3 bases, leaving 11 bases between them. Germline lookup yields CDR1 MNHEY and CDR2 SVGAGI. The CDR3 region has the DNA TGTGCCAGCAGTTATACGTCCGGACACACTGAAGCTTTCTTT. This translates into CASSYTSGHTEAFF.

V is TRBV5-4 and J is TRBJ1-2; 9 bases fit TRBD1. Trimming at V came to 4 bases and at J to 4 bases, leaving 2 bases not matched to a gene. The CDR3 sequence is 13 residues long. Germline V gene data show CDR1 as SGHNT and CDR2 as YYREEE (reference sequence). The CDR3 reads CASSRGQGYGYTF. CDR3 nucleotides: TGTGCCAGCAGCAGGGGACAGGGCTATGGCTACACCTTC.

This chain joins TRBV6-5 and TRBJ2-1; D might be TRBD2 (6 bases). This CDR3 region has 15 residues. V was cut by 4 bases and J by 7 bases, with 17 bases left in between. Germline V gene data show CDR1 as MNHEY and CDR2 as SVGAGI. CDR3 sequence reads: CASSSGGRVWNEQFF. Here the CDR3 DNA reads TGTGCCAGCAGTTCCGGAGGGCGGGTATGGAATGAGCAGTTCTTC.

This rearrangement joins TRBV5-1 to TRBJ2-1, with D possibly called TRBD1 or TRBD2 (5 bases each). Germline V CDR1 and CDR2: SGHRS, YFSETQ. Deletions cut 5 bases from V and 3 bases from J, with 18 bases between. CDR3 length equals 16 residues. The CDR3 spells CASSPGYRGGYNEQFF. In DNA form, the CDR3 reads TGCGCCAGCAGTCCGGGGTATAGGGGCGGCTACAATGAGCAGTTCTTC.

V gene TRBV7-9 combines with J gene TRBJ1-2, with D possibly matching TRBD1 (6 bases). From germline, CDR1 is SEHNR and CDR2 FQNEAQ (reference sequence). The CDR3 has 16 amino acids. The V and J ends lost 5 bases and 8 bases respectively, with 24 bases between them. CDR3 bases: TGTGCCAGCAGCCACCACCAGGGATCAGGGGCTTTCGGCTACACCTTC. Its translation is CASSHHQGSGAFGYTF. The variable domain in full, with the rest retrieved from reference TRBV7-9 and TRBJ1-2, is DTGVSQNPRHKITKRGQNVTFRCDPISEHNRLYWYRQTLGQGPEFLTYFQNEAQLEKSRLLSDRFSAERPKGSFSTLEIQRTEQGDSAMYLCASSHHQGSGAFGYTFGSGTRLTVV.

The gene calls are TRBV30 and TRBJ1-6; D gene ambiguous. The V and J ends lost 6 bases and 6 bases respectively, with 18 bases between them. The CDR3 totals 15 residues. The germline V gene encodes CDR1 GTSNPN and CDR2 SVGIG (reference sequence). CDR3 protein: CACNPRTTSNSPLHF. The CDR3 coding sequence is TGTGCCTGCAACCCCCGAACTACGTCTAATTCACCCCTCCACTTT.

J is TRBJ1-4 and V is TRBV6-5; TRBD1 might be the D (5 bases). The V and J ends lost 5 bases and 3 bases respectively, with 10 bases between them. This CDR3 is built from 14 residues. Germline CDR1 reads MNHEY; CDR2 reads SVGAGI. CDR3 loop: CASSRSRANEKLFF. The CDR3 region has the DNA TGTGCCAGCAGTCGCTCCAGGGCTAATGAAAAACTGTTTTTT.

The J gene is TRBJ2-3, the V gene TRBV18; 12 bases agree with TRBD2. V was pared by 4 bases and J by 1 base, with 6 bases of the junction left unmatched. The CDR3 loop spans 17 amino acids. Germline V lookup: CDR1 KGHSH, CDR2 LQKENI. The CDR3 DNA follows: TGTGCCAGCTCACTTGCTAGCGGGGGGGCCGGCACAGATACGCAGTATTTT. This translates into CASSLASGGAGTDTQYF. Drawing the rest from reference TRBV18 and TRBJ2-3, the complete variable domain is NAGVMQNPRHLVRRRGQEARLRCSPMKGHSHVYWYRQLPEEGLKFMVYLQKENIIDESGMPKERFSAEFPKEGPSILRIQQVVRGDSAAYFCASSLASGGAGTDTQYFGPGTRLTVL.

This chain uses TRBV6-5 with TRBJ2-1; 7 bases agree with TRBD1. V lost 6 bases to trimming and J lost 0 bases; unmatched junction nucleotides: 5. The CDR3 is 15 amino acids. Germline V gene lookup returns CDR1 MNHEY and CDR2 SVGAGI. The CDR3 here is CASSRDRVSYNEQFF. Here the CDR3 DNA reads TGTGCCAGCAGCCGTGACAGGGTCTCCTACAATGAGCAGTTCTTC.

The chain has TRBV29-1 and TRBJ2-7; 9 bases map to TRBD1. V lost 7 bases and J lost 5; bases outside the gene matches: 9. The CDR3 has 13 residues. Germline CDR1 SQVTM, CDR2 ANQGSEA. DNA for the CDR3: TGCAGCGCGTACGGGACAGGGTTCAACGAGCAGTACTTC. The encoded protein is CSAYGTGFNEQYF.

This chain uses TRBV6-1 with TRBJ1-1; TRBD1 is a possible D gene (5 bases). Germline V CDR1 and CDR2: MNHNS, SASEGT. The CDR3 runs to 15 residues. V lost 2 bases to trimming and J lost 6 bases, with 16 bases between them. The chain's CDR3 is CASSEMPGGNAEAFF. In DNA form, the CDR3 reads TGTGCCAGCAGTGAAATGCCGGGGGGTAACGCTGAAGCTTTCTTT.

The chain is built from TRBV19 and TRBJ1-2, with a possible D match to TRBD1 (6 bases). CDR3 length: 14 amino acids. Trimming took off 5 bases at V and 1 base at J, with 11 bases between the two ends. CDR1 and CDR2 from the germline V gene are LNHDA and SQIVND (reference sequence). CDR3 region: CASSPQQGNYGYTF. For the CDR3, the DNA is TGTGCCAGTAGTCCTCAACAGGGTAACTATGGCTACACCTTC.

This rearrangement joins TRBV11-2 to TRBJ2-1; D is unresolved. V was cut by 5 bases and J by 4 bases, with 15 bases left in between. CDR1 SGHAT and CDR2 FQNNGV come from the germline V gene. This CDR3 is 15 amino acids long. CDR3 region: CASSPQASDYNEQFF. The CDR3 bases are TGTGCCAGCAGCCCTCAAGCCTCGGATTACAATGAGCAGTTCTTC.

This clone was counted only a few times. The chain carries TRBV10-1 and TRBJ2-7; TRBD2 might be the D (5 bases). The CDR3 consists of 12 residues. Germline V CDR1 and CDR2: WNHNN, SYGVQD (reference sequence). Trimming removed 8 bases from V and 5 bases from J, with 13 bases in between. Written as DNA, the CDR3 is TGCGCCAGCGGGAGCCGGCCGGACGAGCAGTACTTC. It yields the protein CASGSRPDEQYF.

The J gene is TRBJ2-7, the V gene TRBV7-9, with 9 positions matching TRBD1. The CDR3 runs 14 residues. Germline CDR1 is SEHNR and CDR2 is FQNEAQ (reference sequence). J gave up 3 bases and V 4 bases, and 4 bases lay outside the gene matches. CDR3 sequence reads: CASSWDRAVYEQYF. CDR3 in DNA: TGTGCCAGCAGCTGGGACAGGGCTGTCTACGAGCAGTACTTC.

The rearrangement joins TRBV6-5 to TRBJ2-1; weak D call: TRBD2 (7 bases). This CDR3 has 13 residues. Germline V CDR1 and CDR2: MNHEY, SVGAGI. Trimming pared 2 bases from V and 16 bases from J, leaving 18 bases between. CDR3 nucleotides: TGTGCCAGCAGTTACACCCCGGCAGGGGAGGGTTTCTTC. Translating gives CASSYTPAGEGFF.

CDR3 sequence reads: CASSVVMHEQYF. CDR3 in DNA: TGTGCCAGCAGTGTGGTTATGCACGAGCAGTACTTC. The chain links TRBV25-1 to TRBJ2-7, with D unresolved. The germline V and J ends were trimmed by 4 bases and 5 bases, with 9 bases remaining between them. The CDR3 runs to 12 residues. Germline V gene sequence: CDR1 MGHDK, CDR2 SYGVNS.

The rearrangement joins TRBV7-8 to TRBJ1-2; possible D gene TRBD1, 5 bases. Trimming removed 1 base at V and 2 bases at J, with 11 bases between. The CDR3 is made up of 15 amino acids. Germline loops: CDR1 SGHVS, CDR2 FQNEAQ. DNA for the CDR3: TGTGCCAGCAGCTTAGTATCAGCAGGGAACTATGGCTACACCTTC. This gives the protein CASSLVSAGNYGYTF.

This clone has more than one count but fewer than ten. The chain links TRBV28 to TRBJ1-5; the match to TRBD1 covers 9 bases. The germline gives CDR1 MDHEN, CDR2 SYDVKM. Trimming took 5 bases from V and 2 from J; bases not matched to a gene: 10. The CDR3 runs to 17 residues. The CDR3 DNA reads TGTGCCAGCAGTATGGCGGGACAGGGAGCTCGCAATCAGCCCCAGCATTTT. This sequence encodes CASSMAGQGARNQPQHF.

The J gene is TRBJ2-5, the V gene TRBV29-1; tentatively, D is TRBD1 or TRBD2 (6 bases each). The CDR3 runs to 14 residues. Trimming pared 5 bases from V and 5 bases from J, leaving 18 bases between. Germline CDR1 SQVTM, CDR2 ANQGSEA. CDR3 coding DNA: TGCAGCGTTCGGCTTGGGGGGCCTAGGGAGACCCAGTACTTC. Encoded protein: CSVRLGGPRETQYF. Drawing the rest from reference TRBV29-1 and TRBJ2-5, the complete variable domain is SAVISQKPSRDICQRGTSLTIQCQVDSQVTMMFWYRQQPGQSLTLIATANQGSEATYESGFVIDKFPISRPNLTFSTLTVSNMSPEDSSIYLCSVRLGGPRETQYFGPGTRLLVL.

Only one count was recorded for this clone. The chain is built from TRBV7-2 and TRBJ1-2, with D possibly being TRBD1 (6 bases). V lost 2 bases, J lost 7 bases, and 20 bases lay in between. The germline V gene encodes CDR1 SGHTA and CDR2 FQGNSA. The CDR3 runs 16 residues. CDR3 loop: CASSLLLGVEGGGYTF. CDR3 DNA sequence: TGTGCCAGCAGCTTATTGCTTGGGGTGGAGGGGGGTGGCTACACCTTC. Full variable domain (remainder filled in from reference TRBV7-2 and TRBJ1-2): GAGVSQSPSNKVTEKGKDVELRCDPISGHTALYWYRQSLGQGLEFLIYFQGNSAPDKSGLPSDRFSAERTGGSVSTLTIQRTQQEDSAVYLCASSLLLGVEGGGYTFGSGTRLTVV.

The chain employs TRBV29-1 and TRBJ1-2; D is unresolved. The V end lost 4 bases, the J end lost 14 bases, and 17 bases lay between the germline ends. There are 11 residues in the CDR3. Germline V lookup: CDR1 SQVTM, CDR2 ANQGSEA. The CDR3 sequence: CSVARYGEETF. The CDR3 DNA reads as TGCAGCGTTGCTAGGTACGGGGAGGAAACCTTC. The full variable domain, rest sourced from reference TRBV29-1 and TRBJ1-2, is SAVISQKPSRDICQRGTSLTIQCQVDSQVTMMFWYRQQPGQSLTLIATANQGSEATYESGFVIDKFPISRPNLTFSTLTVSNMSPEDSSIYLCSVARYGEETFGSGTRLTVV.

This chain links TRBV11-1 with TRBJ1-2; the D gene is possibly TRBD1 (6 bases). This CDR3 contains 15 residues. Germline-derived CDR1 and CDR2 are SGHAT and FQDESV (reference sequence). Trimming shortened V by 4 bases and J by 4 bases, and 16 bases separated the two germline ends. The CDR3 loop is CASSSSDSGLYGYTF. The CDR3 DNA is TGTGCCAGCAGCTCGTCGGACAGTGGACTCTATGGCTACACCTTC. Using reference TRBV11-1 and TRBJ1-2 for the parts outside the CDR3, the full variable domain is EAEVAQSPRYKITEKSQAVAFWCDPISGHATLYWYRQILGQGPELLVQFQDESVVDDSQLPKDRFSAERLKGVDSTLKIQPAELGDSAMYLCASSSSDSGLYGYTFGSGTRLTVV.

This rearrangement joins TRBV2 to TRBJ1-6; TRBD1 might be the D (5 bases). CDR1 is SNHLY and CDR2 is FYNNEI in the germline V gene. CDR3 length: 13 amino acids. The V end was cut by 6 bases, the J end by 4 bases, with 7 bases between. CDR3 residues: CASRTVYNSPLHF. CDR3 in DNA: TGTGCCAGCAGGACAGTTTATAATTCACCCCTCCACTTT. The full variable domain, its missing parts supplied by reference TRBV2 and TRBJ1-6, is EPEVTQTPSHQVTQMGQEVILRCVPISNHLYFYWYRQILGQKVEFLVSFYNNEISEKSEIFDDQFSVERPDGSNFTLKIRSTKLEDSAMYFCASRTVYNSPLHFGNGTRLTVT.

This clone was counted once. The chain links TRBV5-4 to TRBJ2-7, with no clear D. Germline CDR1 and CDR2: SGHNT and YYREEE (reference sequence). The CDR3 totals 11 residues. Deletions cut 2 bases from V and 3 bases from J, with 3 bases between. CDR3 region: CASSFNYEQYF. In DNA form, the CDR3 reads TGTGCCAGCAGCTTCAACTACGAGCAGTACTTC.